A single TCR beta chain is shown here with its context. Its antigen is currently not known. It has no much larger one-base neighbor in the sample; base qualities were not kept. This sample is drawn from a study of blood T cell repertoires in COVID-19 (dated by TCRdb to about 2020). Background for the entire study: Samples covering the acute and convalescent phases of COVID-19 were provided by collaborators in the United States, Italy and Spain. The material from the prospective study consisted of cDNA or gDNA derived from T cells, B-cell-depleted T cells, or PBMCs. Deeply sampled blood TCRbeta repertoires from subjects exposed to, actively infected with, or recovered from COVID-19 were included in the dataset. The repertoires were released in a freely available public database meant as a resource for research on the immune response to SARS-CoV-2. The samples were drawn from the first 160 participants of the ongoing ImmuneRACE study and from 1,254 subjects provided by 6 global collaborators. A de-identified subject ID, COVID-19 status, age in years and sex were almost always included in the sample metadata. Where available, HLA class I and class II types were taken from metadata supplied by the sample provider and were not determined by assay-based typing. The study at large found these results: How much clinical and demographic metadata was included differed by source and by participant, and the metadata was provided uncurated.

The V end loses 8 bases and the J end loses 11 bases, and a stretch of 21 bases separates them. In the germline V gene, CDR1 corresponds to SNHLY and CDR2 to FYNNEI. Including cysteine and phenylalanine, the CDR3 has 13 amino acids. Only the CDR3 DNA is retained, 39 bases long and in frame from the first base. Each collaborating institution followed its own protocols to collect whole blood in K2EDTA tubes. For TCRbeta analysis, collaborators shipped samples in one of three forms: frozen whole blood, isolated PBMCs, or DNA extracted from either of those sample types. TCRbeta CDR3 regions were amplified from genomic DNA using the immunoSEQ Assay, a bias-controlled multiplex PCR. On the study's bioinformatics: Nucleated cell counts per sample were estimated from amplification of reference gene primers within the assay. To quantify the absolute abundance of each unique TCRbeta CDR3 rearrangement, sequence reads were collapsed and filtered. Productive Simpson clonality was computed per sample as the square root of Simpson's diversity index over productive rearrangements. TCRdb holds this immuneACCESS table with in-frame rearrangements only. Some clones are missing; in checked studies, unresolved V genes explain under half, and the rest has no known cause. That table supplies the V and J calls and clone size; D and trimming were determined from the DNA. The sample records some 40,000 clones, 70% to 90% of which are singletons. Of the sample, less than 12% falls within the top ten clones.

The chain uses TRBV2 and TRBJ1-2, with the D gene not confidently named. This sequence originates from a man in his 60s in a cohort sampled during active COVID-19. The sequenced sample was peripheral blood. The CDR3 sequence is CASSWTLLREYTF. The DNA reads as follows: TGTGCCAGCTCTTGGACCTTATTACGGGAGTACACCTTC.